Many counts were recorded for the clone carrying this TCR beta chain. The target antigen is unknown. The junction had 3 bases not matched to a gene; V was cut back by 7 bases and J by 3 bases. There are 13 residues in the CDR3. The investigators amplified TCR beta CDR3 regions from RNA transcripts. HTBI primers were employed in a first-round RT-PCR of the TCR CDR3. From the multiplex PCR reads, TCRdb called clonotypes with MiXCR, one entry per CDR3 protein. In the table there are around 690,000 distinct CDR3 sequences, roughly 17% of which are singletons. Lactation, pregnancy, other autoimmune disease or uncontrolled infection excluded patients. The data derive from a study of T cells in Graves' hyperthyroidism and ophthalmopathy. Study summary: Peripheral blood was acquired at first diagnosis, ahead of any therapy whatsoever. Study-wide points: Also found in blood were most expanded thyroid clonotypes above 0.001.

The V and J genes are TRBV12-3 or TRBV12-4 and TRBJ2-1; 7 bases line up with TRBD2. The source of this sequence is a man aged 45-65 years with Graves' hyperthyroidism. The sequenced material came from blood. CDR3 sequence reads: CASNRDYYNEQFF. DNA of the CDR3: TGTGCCAGCAACCGGGACTACTACAATGAGCAGTTCTTC.